The rows below give T cell receptor beta chains drawn from one sample of a study of technical replicates of blood from several donors. The method was immunoSEQ multiplex PCR; TCRdb's version includes in-frame clones alone and lacks a portion of them. The data contain tens of thousands of clones, 97% of them seen just once; the ten biggest clones take up 0.19%. Sequenced material: T cells isolated from PBMCs. The receptors were sampled from a human donor in good health. Both conserved end residues are part of each CDR3. Fields, in order: clone size, V gene, J gene, D gene, CDR3 DNA, CDR3 protein. A D gene is named only where the DNA matches it firmly. Size is stated for part of the rows, as once, few or many counts, or as a class when the clone is expanded.

NA	TRBV6-5	TRBJ2-5	TRBD2	TGTGCCAGCATAGGGCGGGAGCGGGAGACCCAGTACTTC	CASIGRERETQYF
NA	TRBV28	TRBJ2-5	TRBD2	TGTGCCAGCAGTCGAACTATAAACGGACTAGCGGGAGGAGGGGAACACCAAGAGACCCAGTACTTC	CASSRTINGLAGGGEHQETQYF
NA	TRBV2	TRBJ1-5	NA	TGTGCCAGCAGTGAAACTAATCAGCCCCAGCATTTT	CASSETNQPQHF
NA	TRBV29-1	TRBJ2-1	NA	TGCAGCGTTGTTGGTCAGGATTGGCGGTTCTTC	CSVVGQDWRFF
NA	TRBV28	TRBJ2-7	NA	TGTGCCAGCAGTTTATGGACAGCCCAATCCTACGAGCAGTACTTC	CASSLWTAQSYEQYF
NA	TRBV28	TRBJ2-1	NA	TGTGCCAGCACCCGAAAATGGACAGCTGCTGGCAATGAGCAGTTCTTC	CASTRKWTAAGNEQFF
once	TRBV12-5	TRBJ1-1	NA	TGTGCTAGTGGTTTGGTGTTAACAGGGAAGACGAAGAACACTGAAGCTTTCTTT	CASGLVLTGKTKNTEAFF
NA	TRBV4-1	TRBJ2-7	NA	TGCGCCAGCAGCCAAGATCTGGCAGGTGATTACGAGCAGTACTTC	CASSQDLAGDYEQYF
NA	TRBV2	TRBJ1-2	TRBD1	TGTGCCAGCAGTGTTTCGCCGGGACAGCACGTCTATGGCTACACCTTC	CASSVSPGQHVYGYTF
NA	TRBV6-5	TRBJ2-1	TRBD2	TGTGCCAGCAGTTACCGGGGGGGCCCTCAGAATGAGCAGTTCTTC	CASSYRGGPQNEQFF
NA	TRBV6-1	TRBJ1-5	NA	TGTGCCAGCGCAGGGGTTAGCAATCAGCCCCAGCATTTT	CASAGVSNQPQHF
NA	TRBV4-1	TRBJ2-1	TRBD2	TGCGCCAGCAGCCCCGGACTAGCGGGAAACAATGAGCAGTTCTTC	CASSPGLAGNNEQFF
NA	TRBV7-8	TRBJ2-5	NA	TGTGCCAGCAGCCGCGACAGTCTCGGAGAGACCCAGTACTTC	CASSRDSLGETQYF
NA	TRBV25-1	TRBJ2-7	NA	TGTGCCAGCAGTAGGACAGAACTTTCCTACGAGCAGTACTTC	CASSRTELSYEQYF
NA	TRBV30	TRBJ1-6	NA	TGTGCCTGGAGTGTACCGGGCAGGGGATATTCACCCCTCCACTTT	CAWSVPGRGYSPLHF
NA	TRBV28	TRBJ1-2	NA	TGTGCCAGCAGCTCAGGACAGCATTATGGCTACACCTTC	CASSSGQHYGYTF
NA	TRBV6-1	TRBJ1-5	NA	TGTGCCAGCAGTCCCCGACAAAGACCTCAGCCCCAGCATTTT	CASSPRQRPQPQHF
NA	TRBV11-2	TRBJ2-7	NA	TGTGCCAGCAGCACCCTCAGGGCTTTGGGGAACGAGCAGTACTTC	CASSTLRALGNEQYF
NA	TRBV7-7	TRBJ2-3	NA	TGTGCCAGCAGCCGTGGGCGCACAGATACGCAGTATTTT	CASSRGRTDTQYF
NA	TRBV2	TRBJ1-1	TRBD1	TGTGCCAGCAGTGTTAGGGGGCGGGCTGAAGCTTTCTTT	CASSVRGRAEAFF
NA	TRBV6-1	TRBJ2-1	NA	TGTGCCTCCCCCCGGGGCAATGAGCAGTTCTTC	CASPRGNEQFF
NA	TRBV10-1	TRBJ2-5	TRBD2	TGCGCCAGCAGTAGCGGGGGCCAAGAGACCCAGTACTTC	CASSSGGQETQYF
NA	TRBV9	TRBJ2-1	NA	TGTGCCAGCAGCGCTCCGTTCGGGGAGAGCTCCTACAATGAGCAGTTCTTC	CASSAPFGESSYNEQFF
NA	TRBV11-2	TRBJ2-3	NA	TGTGCCAGCAGCTTAGTCGTAAGCACAGATACGCAGTATTTT	CASSLVVSTDTQYF
NA	TRBV4-2	TRBJ2-7	NA	TGTGCCAGCAGCCAGGAGGGCTTTCCCCTCTACGAGCAGTACTTC	CASSQEGFPLYEQYF
once	TRBV4-2	TRBJ2-4	NA	TGTGCCAGCAGCCAAGAATATGAGCGAGTAGCCAAAAACATTCAGTACTTC	CASSQEYERVAKNIQYF
NA	TRBV20-1	TRBJ2-1	NA	TGCAGTGCTAGAGAGGCGCGGGAGCAGTTCTTC	CSAREAREQFF